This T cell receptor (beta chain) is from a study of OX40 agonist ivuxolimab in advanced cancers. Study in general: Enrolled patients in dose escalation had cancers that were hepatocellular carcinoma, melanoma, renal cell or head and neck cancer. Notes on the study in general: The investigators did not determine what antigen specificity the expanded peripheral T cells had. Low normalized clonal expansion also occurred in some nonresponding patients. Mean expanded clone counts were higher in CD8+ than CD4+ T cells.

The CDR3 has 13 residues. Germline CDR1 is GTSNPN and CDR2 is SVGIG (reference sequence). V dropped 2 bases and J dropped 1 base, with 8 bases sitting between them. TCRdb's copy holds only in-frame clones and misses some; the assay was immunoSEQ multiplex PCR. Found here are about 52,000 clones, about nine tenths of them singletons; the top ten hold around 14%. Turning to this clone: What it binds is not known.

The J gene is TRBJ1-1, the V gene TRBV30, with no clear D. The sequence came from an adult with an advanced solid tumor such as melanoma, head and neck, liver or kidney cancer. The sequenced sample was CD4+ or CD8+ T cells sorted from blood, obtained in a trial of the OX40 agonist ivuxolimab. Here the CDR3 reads CAWSQSPNTEAFF. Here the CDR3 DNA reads TGTGCCTGGAGTCAGTCCCCGAACACTGAAGCTTTCTTT.